This TCR beta chain emerged from a study of T cells in Graves' hyperthyroidism and ophthalmopathy. This clonotype was counted many times. Its antigen is unidentified. The authors obtained PBMCs from 10 ml of fresh peripheral blood. Regarding the study as a whole: Blood also held most thyroid clonotypes expanded beyond 0.001. Ophthalmopathy got predicted by the model a median approximately 6.4 months before its onset.

Amplified TCR beta CDR3 regions derived from RNA transcripts. A set of HTBI primers served as the primers for a first-round RT-PCR of the TCR CDR3. A single record per CDR3 protein comes from TCRdb applying MiXCR to the multiplex PCR reads. In the table there are about 300,000 distinct CDR3 sequences, roughly 18% of which are singletons. Trimming removed 1 base from V and 5 bases from J; junction bases left unmatched: 11. This CDR3 is built from 17 residues. The germline V gene has CDR1 MNHNS and CDR2 SASEGT. The TCR originated in a man over 45 with Graves' ophthalmopathy. The source material was blood. The gene calls are TRBV6-1 and TRBJ2-1; 7 nucleotides line up with TRBD1. The CDR3 loop is CASSEELRGQLNNEQFF. CDR3 DNA sequence: TGTGCCAGCAGTGAAGAGTTGAGGGGACAGCTAAACAATGAGCAGTTCTTC.